This T cell receptor beta chain appears in the sequencing data of a study of control samples from healthy donors and cancer patients. Sequenced by immunoSEQ multiplex PCR; TCRdb stores in-frame clones only, minus some. Altogether tens of thousands of clones are present, roughly 80% being singletons, with the ten largest covering around 40%. This sequence originates from a man aged 70 or older with lung cancer. The sample comprised PBMCs.

CDR3 DNA sequence: TGTGCCAGCAGCTGGGAGGCGAGTGGGGAGCAGTACTTC. This sequence encodes CASSWEASGEQYF. The rearrangement uses TRBV11-3 and TRBJ2-7, with D perhaps matching TRBD2 (6 bases). V lost 4 bases and J lost 7, with 14 bases in between. Germline V gene data show CDR1 as SGHNT and CDR2 as YENEEA. CDR3 size: 13 residues.